These 12 T cell receptor beta chains were sequenced from one sample in a study of OX40 agonist ivuxolimab in advanced cancers. The library was produced with the immunoSEQ multiplex PCR assay. TCRdb provides this immuneACCESS table in a form limited to in-frame rearrangements. Some clones are lacking; in checked studies, under half of them reflect an unresolved V gene, and why the rest are absent is not known. Here the sample has fewer than 90,000 clones; approximately 86% occur a single time. Clones ranked in the top ten supply under 0.85% of the sample. The sequencing used CD4+ or CD8+ T cells sorted from blood, collected in a trial of the OX40 agonist ivuxolimab. These receptors were obtained from an adult with an advanced solid tumor such as melanoma, head and neck, liver or kidney cancer.

The V call is TRBV7-2, the J call TRBJ1-4; 7 nucleotides match TRBD1. The CDR3 is made up of 15 amino acids. The germline V gene encodes CDR1 SGHTA and CDR2 FQGNSA. V shed 4 bases, J shed 5 bases, and the junction held 7 bases outside the gene matches. This CDR3 is CASSYSTGLNEKLFF. The CDR3 DNA sequence: TGTGCCAGCAGCTACTCGACAGGGCTGAATGAAAAACTGTTTTTT.

The rearrangement joins TRBV4-2 to TRBJ2-5; the match to TRBD1 covers 7 bases. With V trimmed by 1 base and J by 5 bases, 4 bases remained unmatched. In germline, CDR1 is LGHNA, CDR2 YNFKEQ. The CDR3 is 14 residues long. The CDR3 loop reads CASSQASRGETQYF. DNA of the CDR3: TGTGCCAGCAGCCAAGCGTCCAGGGGGGAGACCCAGTACTTC.

This sequence joins TRBV29-1 and TRBJ1-4, with TRBD1 matching 10 bases. Germline V gene sequence: CDR1 SQVTM, CDR2 ANQGSEA. The CDR3 extends over 15 amino acids. With 5 bases clipped from V and 10 bases from J, the junction kept 13 bases outside the gene matches. CDR3 sequence: CSVYPHGTGDGKLFF. In DNA, the CDR3 is TGCAGCGTTTACCCGCACGGGACAGGGGACGGAAAACTGTTTTTT. The whole variable domain, filled in from reference TRBV29-1 and TRBJ1-4, reads SAVISQKPSRDICQRGTSLTIQCQVDSQVTMMFWYRQQPGQSLTLIATANQGSEATYESGFVIDKFPISRPNLTFSTLTVSNMSPEDSSIYLCSVYPHGTGDGKLFFGSGTQLSVL.

This chain joins TRBV19 and TRBJ2-7, with D uncertain. V was pared by 5 bases and J by 0 bases, with 14 bases between. This CDR3 comprises 15 residues. Germline loops: CDR1 LNHDA, CDR2 SQIVND (reference sequence). CDR3 region: CASSLKRGYSYEQYF. The CDR3 nucleotides read TGTGCCAGTAGTCTTAAAAGAGGTTACTCCTACGAGCAGTACTTC. Full variable domain (outside the CDR3, taken from reference TRBV19 and TRBJ2-7): DGGITQSPKYLFRKEGQNVTLSCEQNLNHDAMYWYRQDPGQGLRLIYYSQIVNDFQKGDIAEGYSVSREKKESFPLTVTSAQKNPTAFYLCASSLKRGYSYEQYFGPGTRLTVT.

This sequence joins TRBV28 and TRBJ1-2; 10 bases agree with TRBD1. The CDR3 is 14 residues long. Trimming removed 8 bases from V and 4 bases from J; junction bases left unmatched: 7. Germline CDR1 MDHEN, CDR2 SYDVKM. The CDR3 protein is CASFLGQGSYGYTF. The CDR3 DNA follows: TGTGCCAGCTTCCTGGGACAGGGGTCCTATGGCTACACCTTC.

This sequence joins TRBV7-9 and TRBJ1-4; 7 nucleotides align to TRBD1. CDR1 is SEHNR, CDR2 FQNEAQ, per germline (reference sequence). The CDR3 has 14 residues. The V gene end was trimmed by 5 bases and the J gene end by 6 bases; junction bases not matched to a gene: 6. The CDR3 DNA is TGTGCCAGCAGCAAGGGGGCTAGGTATGAAAAACTGTTTTTT. It specifies CASSKGARYEKLFF. Drawing the rest from reference TRBV7-9 and TRBJ1-4, the complete variable domain is DTGVSQNPRHKITKRGQNVTFRCDPISEHNRLYWYRQTLGQGPEFLTYFQNEAQLEKSRLLSDRFSAERPKGSFSTLEIQRTEQGDSAMYLCASSKGARYEKLFFGSGTQLSVL.

This rearrangement joins TRBV27 to TRBJ2-2; TRBD1 matches at 7 bases. The CDR3 spans 15 residues. V lost 5 bases and J lost 3; bases outside the gene matches: 6. Germline V gives CDR1 MNHEY, CDR2 SMNVEV (reference sequence). CDR3 nucleotide sequence: TGTGCCAGCAGTCCCCGCGGACAGGACACCGGGGAGCTGTTTTTT. It is translated as CASSPRGQDTGELFF.

The chain uses TRBV6-5 and TRBJ1-6; TRBD1 matches at 7 bases. The CDR3 sequence is 15 residues long. J gave up 10 bases and V 6 bases, and 12 bases lay outside the gene matches. Per the germline V gene, CDR1 is MNHEY and CDR2 is SVGAGI. The CDR3 is CASSRKGQAGSPLHF. CDR3 DNA sequence: TGTGCCAGCAGCAGGAAAGGACAGGCCGGATCACCCCTCCACTTT.

The chain joins TRBV5-5 to TRBJ2-7; TRBD1 aligns across 9 bases. Germline V CDR1 and CDR2: SGHKS, YYEKEE (reference sequence). This CDR3 contains 16 residues. J lost 0 bases, V lost 3 bases, and 7 bases had no gene match. The CDR3 region is CASSSGQGLSSYEQYF. Here the CDR3 DNA reads TGTGCCAGCAGCTCAGGACAGGGGCTAAGCTCCTACGAGCAGTACTTC.

This sequence joins TRBV7-2 and TRBJ1-1, with 9 bases fitting TRBD1. CDR3 length equals 17 residues. Germline V gene lookup returns CDR1 SGHTA and CDR2 FQGNSA. With 5 bases clipped from V and 6 bases from J, the junction kept 16 bases outside the gene matches. In DNA form, the CDR3 reads TGTGCCAGCAGCCCCGGACAGGGGAGAAGGACCGGCGCTGAAGCTTTCTTT. It codes for CASSPGQGRRTGAEAFF. Looking up the rest from reference TRBV7-2 and TRBJ1-1 gives the full variable domain: GAGVSQSPSNKVTEKGKDVELRCDPISGHTALYWYRQSLGQGLEFLIYFQGNSAPDKSGLPSDRFSAERTGGSVSTLTIQRTQQEDSAVYLCASSPGQGRRTGAEAFFGQGTRLTVV.

The chain carries TRBV21-1 and TRBJ1-1. TRBV21-1 represents a pseudogene. This CDR3 is 18 amino acids long. The CDR3 nucleotides read TGTGCCAGCAGCAAAGCCCCAAAATCCCCACTCCCGAACACTGAAGCTTTCTTT. This translates into CASSKAPKSPLPNTEAFF.

The V and J genes are TRBV27 and TRBJ2-5; maybe TRBD2 (5 bases). This CDR3 region has 13 residues. Germline V gives CDR1 MNHEY, CDR2 SMNVEV (reference sequence). Trimming removed 2 bases at V and 2 bases at J, with 6 bases between. The CDR3 region is CASSLRRQETQYF. The CDR3, as DNA: TGTGCCAGCAGTTTAAGGAGGCAAGAGACCCAGTACTTC.